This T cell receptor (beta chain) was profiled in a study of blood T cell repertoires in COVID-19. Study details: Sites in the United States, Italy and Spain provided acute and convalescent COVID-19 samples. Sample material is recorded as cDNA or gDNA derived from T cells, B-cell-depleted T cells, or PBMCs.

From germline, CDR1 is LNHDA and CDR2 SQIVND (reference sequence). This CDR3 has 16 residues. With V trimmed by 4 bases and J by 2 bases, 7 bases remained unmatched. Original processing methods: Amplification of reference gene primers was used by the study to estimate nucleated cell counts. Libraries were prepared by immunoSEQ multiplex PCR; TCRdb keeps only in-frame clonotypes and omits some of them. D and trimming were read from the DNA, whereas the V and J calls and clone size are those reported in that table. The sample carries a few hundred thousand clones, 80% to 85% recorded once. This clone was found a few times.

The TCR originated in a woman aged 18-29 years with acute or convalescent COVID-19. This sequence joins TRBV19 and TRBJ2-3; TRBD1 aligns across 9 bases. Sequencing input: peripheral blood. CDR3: CASSSLGTGSTDTQYF. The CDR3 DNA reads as TGTGCCAGTAGTAGCCTAGGGACAGGGTCCACAGATACGCAGTATTTT.